These T cell receptor beta chains were read from a single sample in a study of cytomegalovirus exposure and HLA in healthy donors. Measured with immunoSEQ multiplex PCR; TCRdb has only the in-frame clones, and not every one. The table lists under 130,000 clones, 75% to 85% of them singletons. Sequenced input: PBMCs. All receptors derive from a man aged 30-40 years in good health and CMV-seronegative. CDR3s include the opening cysteine and the closing phenylalanine or tryptophan. The D gene is left open where the match is weak. Rows may omit the clone size; those that give it use once, few, many or a size class.

D gene	clone size	V gene	J gene	CDR3 protein	CDR3 DNA
NA	few	TRBV2	TRBJ1-1	CASSSEEGFAGTEAFF	TGTGCCAGCAGTTCTGAGGAGGGGTTTGCTGGCACTGAAGCTTTCTTT
TRBD2	NA	TRBV5-1	TRBJ2-3	CASSLAIAGHADTQYF	TGCGCCAGCAGCTTGGCTATAGCGGGACACGCAGATACGCAGTATTTT
NA	NA	TRBV28	TRBJ2-7	CASSRPGFSYEQYF	TGTGCCAGCAGCCGACCCGGGTTTTCCTACGAGCAGTACTTC
NA	few	TRBV7-6	TRBJ2-3	CASSLSTDTQYF	TGTGCCAGCAGCCTGAGCACAGATACGCAGTATTTT
NA	NA	TRBV6-1	TRBJ2-4	CAGGPTDKNIQYF	TGTGCCGGCGGACCGACAGACAAAAACATTCAGTACTTC
NA	NA	TRBV11-2	TRBJ1-5	CASSFGEGQPQHF	TGTGCCAGCAGCTTCGGGGAGGGTCAGCCCCAGCATTTT
NA	NA	TRBV30	TRBJ1-1	CAWGARNSREDQAFF	TGTGCCTGGGGTGCCCGTAACAGCAGGGAAGACCAAGCTTTCTTT
NA	NA	TRBV30	TRBJ2-4	CAWSGGTAKNIQYF	TGTGCCTGGAGTGGCGGGACAGCCAAAAACATTCAGTACTTC
TRBD1	few	TRBV10-3	TRBJ1-1	CAISHDRELPFF	TGTGCCATCAGTCATGACAGGGAGTTACCTTTCTTT
NA	NA	TRBV20-1	TRBJ1-5	CSARRQPQHF	TGCAGTGCTAGACGTCAGCCCCAGCATTTT
NA	NA	TRBV2	TRBJ2-5	CASSEVFQQYF	TGTGCCAGCAGTGAAGTATTCCAGCAGTACTTC
NA	NA	TRBV5-4	TRBJ1-1	CASSFGLSLPNTEAFF	TGTGCCAGCAGCTTTGGGCTATCGTTGCCGAACACTGAAGCTTTCTTT
NA	NA	TRBV18	TRBJ2-2	CASSPRSAGELFF	TGTGCCAGCTCACCACGATCAGCCGGGGAGCTGTTTTTT
NA	NA	TRBV28	TRBJ2-7	CASSSRDSSYEQYF	TGTGCCAGCAGTTCCCGTGACAGCTCCTACGAGCAGTACTTC
TRBD2	NA	TRBV5-4	TRBJ2-2	CASTREATGELFF	TGTGCCAGCACCCGGGAGGCCACCGGGGAGCTGTTTTTT
NA	few	TRBV19	TRBJ1-4	CASSIRTNEKLFF	TGTGCCAGTAGTATCCGGACTAATGAAAAACTGTTTTTT
TRBD1	NA	TRBV5-5	TRBJ1-1	CASSFTTGLVNTEAFF	TGTGCCAGCAGCTTCACGACAGGGCTTGTGAACACTGAAGCTTTCTTT
NA	NA	TRBV2	TRBJ2-4	CASGSVGGPPGF	TGTGCCAGCGGATCGGTAGGAGGGCCACCTGGCTTC
NA	NA	TRBV18	TRBJ1-1	CASSPSGNTEAFF	TGTGCCAGCTCACCATCGGGGAATACTGAAGCTTTCTTT
TRBD1	once	TRBV9	TRBJ1-2	CASSPTGPTGNDYGYTF	TGTGCCAGCAGCCCGACCGGACCGACAGGGAACGACTATGGCTACACCTTC
NA	NA	TRBV19	TRBJ1-4	CASSIDNSGNEKLFF	TGTGCCAGTAGTATAGACAACAGCGGTAATGAAAAACTGTTTTTT
NA	NA	TRBV11-3	TRBJ2-7	CASSLGGQSYEQYF	TGTGCCAGCAGCTTGGGGGGACAGAGCTACGAGCAGTACTTC
NA	NA	TRBV10-3	TRBJ2-5	CAISDPSRGFQETQYF	TGTGCCATCAGTGACCCCTCCAGGGGATTCCAAGAGACCCAGTACTTC
TRBD1	NA	TRBV9	TRBJ2-3	CASSVEARGSADTQYF	TGTGCCAGCAGCGTAGAGGCCAGGGGGAGCGCAGATACGCAGTATTTT
NA	NA	TRBV7-2	TRBJ2-2	CASSPGTTNTGELFF	TGTGCCAGCAGCCCCGGGACAACGAACACCGGGGAGCTGTTTTTT
TRBD1	NA	TRBV7-9	TRBJ1-1	CASSPTTGGLDTEAFF	TGTGCCAGCAGTCCCACCACAGGGGGCTTGGACACTGAAGCTTTCTTT
TRBD1	NA	TRBV25-1	TRBJ2-7	CASRRTGAQYEQYF	TGTGCCAGCAGAAGGACAGGGGCCCAATACGAGCAGTACTTC
NA	NA	TRBV19	TRBJ2-5	CASRGLTGQETQYF	TGTGCCAGTAGGGGATTGACAGGCCAAGAGACCCAGTACTTC
NA	NA	TRBV15	TRBJ2-3	CATSRFSGWGTDTQYF	TGTGCCACCAGCAGGTTTAGCGGATGGGGCACAGATACGCAGTATTTT
NA	NA	TRBV7-2	TRBJ2-5	CASSLEAWAPETQYF	TGTGCCAGCAGCTTAGAGGCTTGGGCCCCGGAGACCCAGTACTTC
NA	NA	TRBV5-4	TRBJ1-4	CASSLRGVGEKLFF	TGTGCCAGCAGCTTGCGGGGGGTTGGGGAAAAACTGTTTTTT
TRBD2	NA	TRBV6-6	TRBJ2-3	CASSYSGLAGTQYF	TGTGCCAGCAGTTACTCCGGACTAGCCGGTACGCAGTATTTT
NA	few	TRBV5-1	TRBJ2-7	CASSLDRDYEQYF	TGCGCCAGCAGCTTGGACAGGGACTACGAGCAGTACTTC
NA	NA	TRBV10-3	TRBJ1-2	CAISESFDTNYGYTF	TGTGCCATCAGTGAGAGTTTTGACACCAACTATGGCTACACCTTC
NA	NA	TRBV15	TRBJ2-2	CATSSYDRTYTGELFF	TGTGCCACCAGCAGTTACGACAGGACCTACACCGGGGAGCTGTTTTTT
TRBD1	NA	TRBV10-3	TRBJ2-7	CAISLTGASYEQYF	TGTGCCATCAGTCTGACAGGGGCCTCCTACGAGCAGTACTTC
TRBD1	NA	TRBV13	TRBJ1-2	CASSSDRGRGGYTF	TGTGCCAGCAGCTCCGACAGGGGACGCGGTGGCTACACCTTC
TRBD1	few	TRBV30	TRBJ1-6	CAWSVMTGTSPLHF	TGTGCCTGGAGTGTTATGACAGGGACTTCACCCCTCCACTTT
NA	once	TRBV28	TRBJ2-7	CASSLQAYEQYF	TGTGCCAGCAGTTTACAGGCCTACGAGCAGTACTTC
TRBD2	NA	TRBV9	TRBJ2-1	CASSVAGLANNEQFF	TGTGCCAGCAGCGTAGCGGGACTAGCGAACAATGAGCAGTTCTTC
NA	NA	TRBV9	TRBJ2-3	CASSVGQVITVDTQYF	TGTGCCAGCAGCGTAGGGCAGGTGATAACTGTAGATACGCAGTATTTT
NA	NA	TRBV9	TRBJ2-1	CASSVSDEQFF	TGTGCCAGCAGCGTAAGCGATGAGCAGTTCTTC
NA	NA	TRBV19	TRBJ2-2	CASSGQFTGELFF	TGTGCCAGTAGTGGGCAGTTCACCGGGGAGCTGTTTTTT
NA	NA	TRBV27	TRBJ1-1	CASSLAGASVRAFF	TGTGCCAGCAGTTTGGCAGGGGCTTCCGTCAGAGCTTTCTTT
TRBD1	NA	TRBV6-1	TRBJ1-2	CASSEVTGADYGYTF	TGTGCCAGCAGTGAAGTAACAGGGGCTGACTATGGCTACACCTTC